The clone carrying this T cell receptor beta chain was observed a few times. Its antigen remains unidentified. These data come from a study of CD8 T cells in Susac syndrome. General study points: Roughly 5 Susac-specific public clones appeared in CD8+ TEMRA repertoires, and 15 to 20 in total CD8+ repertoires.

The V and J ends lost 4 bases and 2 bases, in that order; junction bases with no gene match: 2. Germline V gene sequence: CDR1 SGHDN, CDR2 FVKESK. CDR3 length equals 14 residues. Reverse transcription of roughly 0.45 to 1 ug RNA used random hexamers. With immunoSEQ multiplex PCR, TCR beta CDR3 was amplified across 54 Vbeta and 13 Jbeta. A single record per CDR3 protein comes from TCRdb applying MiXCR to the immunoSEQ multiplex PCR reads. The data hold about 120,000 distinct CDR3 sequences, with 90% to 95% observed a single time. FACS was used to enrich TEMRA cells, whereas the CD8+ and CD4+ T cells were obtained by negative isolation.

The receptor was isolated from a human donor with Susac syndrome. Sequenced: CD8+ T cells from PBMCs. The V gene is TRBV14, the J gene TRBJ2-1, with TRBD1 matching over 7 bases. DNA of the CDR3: TGTGCCAGCAGCCTCCAGGGGGCCTACAATGAGCAGTTCTTC. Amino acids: CASSLQGAYNEQFF.